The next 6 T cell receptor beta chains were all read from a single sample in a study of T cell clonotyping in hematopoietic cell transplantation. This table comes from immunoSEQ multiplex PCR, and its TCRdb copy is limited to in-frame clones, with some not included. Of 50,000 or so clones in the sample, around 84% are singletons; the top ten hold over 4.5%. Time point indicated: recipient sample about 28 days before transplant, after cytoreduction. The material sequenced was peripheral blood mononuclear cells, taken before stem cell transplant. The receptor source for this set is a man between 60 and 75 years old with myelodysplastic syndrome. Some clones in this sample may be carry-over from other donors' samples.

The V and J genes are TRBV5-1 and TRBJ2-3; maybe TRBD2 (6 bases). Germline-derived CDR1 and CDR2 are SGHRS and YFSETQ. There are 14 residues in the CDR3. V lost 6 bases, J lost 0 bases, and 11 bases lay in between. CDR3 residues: CASIDGSSTDTQYF. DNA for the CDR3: TGCGCCAGCATTGACGGGAGCAGCACAGATACGCAGTATTTT.

CDR3 bases: TGTGCCAGCAGCTTAGCGGCAGGCCGAGACAATCAGCCCCAGCATTTT. Translating gives CASSLAAGRDNQPQHF. The V gene is TRBV7-9, the J gene TRBJ1-5; the D is unclear. The germline V gene has CDR1 SEHNR and CDR2 FQNEAQ (reference sequence). The V and J ends lost 0 bases and 3 bases respectively, with 12 bases between them. The CDR3 sequence is 16 residues long.

The chain's CDR3 is CSVERELYGYTF. As DNA, the CDR3 is TGCAGCGTTGAGCGGGAGCTCTATGGCTACACCTTC. The V call is TRBV29-1, the J call TRBJ1-2; D is uncertain. Trimming took 3 bases from V and 4 from J, leaving 9 bases between them. Germline V gene lookup returns CDR1 SQVTM and CDR2 ANQGSEA. The length of the CDR3 is 12 residues.

CDR3 residues: CASEGRGERTEAFF. CDR3 nucleotides: TGTGCCAGCGAGGGACGAGGGGAGAGGACTGAAGCTTTCTTT. J is TRBJ1-1 and V is TRBV27; the D gene is possibly TRBD1 (5 bases). The CDR3 sequence is 14 residues long. Germline assignment: CDR1 MNHEY and CDR2 SMNVEV (reference sequence). V lost 8 bases and J 5 bases, leaving 18 bases between the germline ends.

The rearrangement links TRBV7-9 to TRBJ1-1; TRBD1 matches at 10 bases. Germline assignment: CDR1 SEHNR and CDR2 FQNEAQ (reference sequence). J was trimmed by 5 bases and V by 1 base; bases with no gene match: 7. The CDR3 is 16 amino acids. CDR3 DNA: TGTGCCAGCAGCTTAGACGTCGGACAGGGGGTGACTGAAGCTTTCTTT. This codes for CASSLDVGQGVTEAFF.

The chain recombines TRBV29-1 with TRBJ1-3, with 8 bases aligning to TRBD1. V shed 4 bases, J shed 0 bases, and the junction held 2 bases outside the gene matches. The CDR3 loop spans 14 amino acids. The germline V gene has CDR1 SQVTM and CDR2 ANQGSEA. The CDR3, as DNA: TGCAGCGTTGGGACAGGGCTCTCTGGAAACACCATATATTTT. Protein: CSVGTGLSGNTIYF.